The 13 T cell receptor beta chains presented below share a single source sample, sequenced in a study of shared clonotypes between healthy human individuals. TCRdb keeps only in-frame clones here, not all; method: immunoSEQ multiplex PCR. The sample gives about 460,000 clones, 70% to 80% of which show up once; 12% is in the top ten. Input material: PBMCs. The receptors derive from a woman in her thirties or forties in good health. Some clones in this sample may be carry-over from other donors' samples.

CDR3: CASSSDHSYNEQFF. Written as DNA, the CDR3 is TGTGCCAGCAGCTCGGACCACTCCTACAATGAGCAGTTCTTC. The J gene is TRBJ2-1, the V gene TRBV11-1; D not certain. The CDR3 sequence is 14 residues long. V shed 4 bases and J shed 0 bases, with 7 bases lying between them. Germline CDR1 reads SGHAT; CDR2 reads FQDESV (reference sequence).

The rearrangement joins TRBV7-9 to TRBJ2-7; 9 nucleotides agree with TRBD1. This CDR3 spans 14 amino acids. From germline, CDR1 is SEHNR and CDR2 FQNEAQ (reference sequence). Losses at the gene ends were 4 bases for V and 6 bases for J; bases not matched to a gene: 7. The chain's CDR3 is CASSWDRDIGEQYF. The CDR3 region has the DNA TGTGCCAGCAGCTGGGACAGGGATATCGGCGAGCAGTACTTC.

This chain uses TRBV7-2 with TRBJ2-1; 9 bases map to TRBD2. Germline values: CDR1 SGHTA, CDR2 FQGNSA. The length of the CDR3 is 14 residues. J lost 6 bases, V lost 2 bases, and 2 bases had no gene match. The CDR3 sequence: CASSLYSGGNEQFF. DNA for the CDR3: TGTGCCAGCAGCTTATATAGCGGGGGCAATGAGCAGTTCTTC.

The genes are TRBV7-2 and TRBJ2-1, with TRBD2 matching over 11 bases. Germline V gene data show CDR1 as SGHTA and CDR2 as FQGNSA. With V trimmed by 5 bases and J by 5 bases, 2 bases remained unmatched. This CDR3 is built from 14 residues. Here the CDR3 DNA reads TGTGCCAGCAGCCAGGGACTAGCGGACAATGAGCAGTTCTTC. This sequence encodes CASSQGLADNEQFF.

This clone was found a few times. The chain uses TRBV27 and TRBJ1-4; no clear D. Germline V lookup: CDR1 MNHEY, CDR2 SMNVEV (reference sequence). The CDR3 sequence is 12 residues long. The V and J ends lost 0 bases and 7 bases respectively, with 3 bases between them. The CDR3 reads CASSLSGEKLFF. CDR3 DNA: TGTGCCAGCAGTTTATCAGGTGAAAAACTGTTTTTT.

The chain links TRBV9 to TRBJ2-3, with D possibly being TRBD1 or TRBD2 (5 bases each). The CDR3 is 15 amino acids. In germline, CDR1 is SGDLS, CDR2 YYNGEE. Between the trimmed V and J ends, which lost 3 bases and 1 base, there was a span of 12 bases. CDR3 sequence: CASSGGSPGTDTQYF. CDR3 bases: TGTGCCAGCAGCGGGGGGTCCCCGGGCACAGATACGCAGTATTTT.

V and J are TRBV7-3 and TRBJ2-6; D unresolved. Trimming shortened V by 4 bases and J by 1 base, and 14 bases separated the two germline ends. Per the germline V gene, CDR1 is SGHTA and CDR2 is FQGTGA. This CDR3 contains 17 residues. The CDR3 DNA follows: TGTGCCAGCAGCTCCTCGGGTGGCAATTCTGGGGCCAACGTCCTGACTTTC. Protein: CASSSSGGNSGANVLTF.

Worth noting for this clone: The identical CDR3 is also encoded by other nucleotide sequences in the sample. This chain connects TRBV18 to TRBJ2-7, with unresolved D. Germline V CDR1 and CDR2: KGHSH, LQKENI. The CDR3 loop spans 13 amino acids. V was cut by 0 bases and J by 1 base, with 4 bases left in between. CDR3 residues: CASSPPSSYEQYF. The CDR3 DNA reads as TGTGCCAGCTCACCACCCAGTTCCTACGAGCAGTACTTC.

The CDR3 sequence: CASSLGLAGDVYEQYF. As DNA, the CDR3 is TGCGCCAGCAGCTTAGGACTAGCGGGAGACGTCTACGAGCAGTACTTC. V and J are TRBV5-1 and TRBJ2-7, with 13 bases aligning to TRBD2. The CDR3 sequence is 16 residues long. CDR1 and CDR2 from the germline V gene are SGHRS and YFSETQ. Trimming took 2 bases from V and 3 from J; bases not matched to a gene: 5.

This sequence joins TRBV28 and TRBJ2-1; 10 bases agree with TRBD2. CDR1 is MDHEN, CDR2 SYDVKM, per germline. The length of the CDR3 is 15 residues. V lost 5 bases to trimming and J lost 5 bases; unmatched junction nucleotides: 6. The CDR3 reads CASSPTGLANNEQFF. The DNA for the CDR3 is TGTGCCAGCAGTCCCACGGGACTAGCGAACAATGAGCAGTTCTTC. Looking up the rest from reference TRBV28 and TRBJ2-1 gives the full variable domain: DVKVTQSSRYLVKRTGEKVFLECVQDMDHENMFWYRQDPGLGLRLIYFSYDVKMKEKGDIPEGYSVSREKKERFSLILESASTNQTSMYLCASSPTGLANNEQFFGPGTRLTVL.

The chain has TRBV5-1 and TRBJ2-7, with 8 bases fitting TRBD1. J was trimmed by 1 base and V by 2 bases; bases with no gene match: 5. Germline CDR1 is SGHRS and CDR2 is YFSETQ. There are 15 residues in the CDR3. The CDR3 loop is CASSLAGGMSYEQYF. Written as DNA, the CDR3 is TGCGCCAGCAGCTTAGCAGGGGGCATGTCCTACGAGCAGTACTTC.

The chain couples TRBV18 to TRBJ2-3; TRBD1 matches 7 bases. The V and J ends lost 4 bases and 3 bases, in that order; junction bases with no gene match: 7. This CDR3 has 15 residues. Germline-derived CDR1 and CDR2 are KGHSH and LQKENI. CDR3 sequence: CASSRQGIGTDTQYF. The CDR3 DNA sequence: TGTGCCAGCTCACGACAGGGAATTGGGACAGATACGCAGTATTTT.

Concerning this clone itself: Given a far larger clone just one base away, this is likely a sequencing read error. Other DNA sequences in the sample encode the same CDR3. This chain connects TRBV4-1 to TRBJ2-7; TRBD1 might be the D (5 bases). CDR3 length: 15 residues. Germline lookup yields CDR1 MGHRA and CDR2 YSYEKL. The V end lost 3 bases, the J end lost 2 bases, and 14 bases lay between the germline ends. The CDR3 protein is CASSHNVETAYEQYF. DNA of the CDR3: TGCGCCAGCAGCCACAACGTTGAGACAGCCTACGAGCAGTACTTC.